Listed here are 21 T cell receptor beta chains from one sample, sequenced in a study of cytomegalovirus exposure and HLA in healthy donors. The PCR had 60 Vbeta and 13 Jbeta primers. Assay: immunoSEQ multiplex PCR; the TCRdb copy retains only in-frame clones and omits some. The data show 85,000 to 130,000 clones, with over 70% seen just once and about 0.84% held by the top ten. The source material was PBMCs. Receptors originate from a boy between 5 and 17 years old in good health and CMV-seronegative.

The J gene is TRBJ1-3, the V gene TRBV5-4, with D unresolved. The CDR3 length is 17 residues. The germline V gene has CDR1 SGHNT and CDR2 YYREEE (reference sequence). V was shortened by 3 bases and J by 2 bases, with 18 bases between the two germline ends. This chain's CDR3 is CASSSNVGWGAGNTIYF. For the CDR3, the DNA is TGTGCCAGCAGCTCCAACGTGGGGTGGGGAGCTGGAAACACCATATATTTT.

This clone was seen more than once but under ten times. This chain uses TRBV18 with TRBJ1-4, with 7 bases identical to TRBD1. Trimming took 3 bases from V and 7 from J; bases not matched to a gene: 8. The CDR3 sequence is 15 residues long. The germline V gene has CDR1 KGHSH and CDR2 LQKENI. CDR3 in DNA: TGTGCCAGCTCACCCGTACAGGGGAGTGGTGAAAAACTGTTTTTT. It translates to CASSPVQGSGEKLFF.

The chain uses TRBV28 and TRBJ2-7; TRBD2 aligns across 14 bases. Germline V lookup: CDR1 MDHEN, CDR2 SYDVKM. J lost 2 bases, V lost 5 bases, and 2 bases had no gene match. CDR3 length: 15 residues. Here the CDR3 DNA reads TGTGCCAGCAGTGAGACTAGCGGGAGGGCCTACGAGCAGTACTTC. This translates into CASSETSGRAYEQYF.

This chain joins TRBV7-8 and TRBJ1-1; D ambiguous. The germline V and J ends were trimmed by 1 base and 2 bases, with 8 bases remaining between them. Germline assignment: CDR1 SGHVS and CDR2 FQNEAQ. The CDR3 has 14 amino acids. The CDR3 DNA is TGTGCCAGCAGCTTAGATTCCATCAACACTGAAGCTTTCTTT. Amino acid sequence: CASSLDSINTEAFF.

This chain joins TRBV5-1 and TRBJ2-7; 7 nucleotides agree with TRBD1. Germline loops: CDR1 SGHRS, CDR2 YFSETQ. V dropped 0 bases and J dropped 0; count of bases not matched to a gene: 3. This CDR3 region has 15 residues. CDR3 coding DNA: TGCGCCAGCAGCTTGGCAGGGGGAAGCTCCTACGAGCAGTACTTC. It encodes CASSLAGGSSYEQYF.

The V call is TRBV5-1, the J call TRBJ2-7; 7 bases align to TRBD2. Germline lookup yields CDR1 SGHRS and CDR2 YFSETQ. The trim removed 2 bases at V and 2 bases at J, leaving 4 bases unmatched. This CDR3 comprises 14 residues. The CDR3 nucleotides are TGCGCCAGCAGCTTATCCGGGACTACCTACGAGCAGTACTTC. It specifies CASSLSGTTYEQYF. The whole variable domain, remainder taken from reference TRBV5-1 and TRBJ2-7, is KAGVTQTPRYLIKTRGQQVTLSCSPISGHRSVSWYQQTPGQGLQFLFEYFSETQRNKGNFPGRFSGRQFSNSRSEMNVSTLELGDSALYLCASSLSGTTYEQYFGPGTRLTVT.

This clone was recorded once. The V and J genes are TRBV6-5 and TRBJ1-4, with 9 bases identical to TRBD1. V was pared by 5 bases and J by 10 bases, with 2 bases of the junction left unmatched. The CDR3 sequence is 12 residues long. In germline, CDR1 is MNHEY, CDR2 SVGAGI. CDR3: CASSPDRGKLFF. The CDR3 DNA reads as TGTGCCAGCAGTCCGGACAGGGGAAAACTGTTTTTT.

V is TRBV10-2 and J is TRBJ1-1; 10 bases fit TRBD1. V gave up 7 bases and J gave up 10 bases; unmatched junction bases: 12. The CDR3 runs to 14 residues. CDR1 and CDR2 from the germline V gene are WSHSY and SAAADI. The CDR3 bases are TGCGCCAGCACCCTGACAGGGGGCAAGGATGGAGCTTTCTTT. It specifies CASTLTGGKDGAFF.

The DNA for the CDR3 is TGTGCCAGCAGCCCACAGACACGCCCTGGAGAAAAACTGTTTTTT. Protein: CASSPQTRPGEKLFF. The chain combines TRBV7-9 with TRBJ1-4; no clear D gene. Germline assignment: CDR1 SEHNR and CDR2 FQNEAQ (reference sequence). V lost 5 bases, J lost 8 bases, and 18 bases lay in between. CDR3 length: 15 residues.

The chain is built from TRBV27 and TRBJ2-7; 9 bases fit TRBD2. The CDR3 runs to 16 residues. The germline gives CDR1 MNHEY, CDR2 SMNVEV (reference sequence). V gave up 3 bases and J gave up 3 bases; unmatched junction bases: 9. The CDR3 DNA sequence: TGTGCCAGCAGTTTCGCGCGGGAGGGCCCCCTCTACGAGCAGTACTTC. It is translated as CASSFAREGPLYEQYF.

V and J are TRBV6-1 and TRBJ1-1, with 9 bases that match TRBD1. Looked up from germline, CDR1 is MNHNS and CDR2 is SASEGT. The CDR3 covers 14 residues. Trimming removed 2 bases from V and 11 bases from J; junction bases left unmatched: 9. CDR3 protein: CASSETRDRVDAFF. CDR3 coding DNA: TGTGCCAGCAGTGAAACTAGGGACAGGGTGGATGCTTTCTTT.

This rearrangement joins TRBV6-4 to TRBJ2-2, with 8 bases identical to TRBD2. V trimming: 8 bases; J trimming: 4 bases; junction bases outside the gene matches: 6. Looked up from germline, CDR1 is MRHNA and CDR2 is SNTAGT. The CDR3 has 14 amino acids. The CDR3 region is CASSRSGSTGELFF. The CDR3, as DNA: TGTGCCAGCTCCCGAAGCGGGAGCACCGGGGAGCTGTTTTTT.

The J gene is TRBJ1-5, the V gene TRBV30; D unresolved. V was pared by 3 bases and J by 0 bases, with 12 bases between. Germline V gene data show CDR1 as GTSNPN and CDR2 as SVGIG (reference sequence). The CDR3 extends over 15 amino acids. CDR3 nucleotides: TGTGCCTGGAGGAAGGACTCTTCTAGCAATCAGCCCCAGCATTTT. Translation gives CAWRKDSSSNQPQHF.

The chain recombines TRBV4-1 with TRBJ1-1, with 10 bases matching TRBD1. CDR3 length equals 15 residues. Germline trimming cut 2 bases from V and 3 bases from J; bases unmatched to any gene: 3. Germline lookup yields CDR1 MGHRA and CDR2 YSYEKL. The CDR3 nucleotides read TGCGCCAGCAGCCAAACCGGGACAGGGGACACTGAAGCTTTCTTT. The encoded protein is CASSQTGTGDTEAFF.

The chain is built from TRBV7-3 and TRBJ1-2; 8 nucleotides line up with TRBD1. This CDR3 has 13 residues. Germline lookup yields CDR1 SGHTA and CDR2 FQGTGA. V gave up 1 base and J gave up 13 bases; unmatched junction bases: 8. CDR3 in amino acids: CASSLNFGQGFTF. DNA for the CDR3: TGTGCCAGCAGCTTAAATTTTGGACAGGGTTTCACCTTC.

The rearrangement joins TRBV29-1 to TRBJ2-7; TRBD2 agrees at 11 bases. V dropped 3 bases and J dropped 3; count of bases not matched to a gene: 1. Per the germline V gene, CDR1 is SQVTM and CDR2 is ANQGSEA. This CDR3 spans 13 amino acids. CDR3 coding DNA: TGCAGCGTTGAGACTAGCGGGGACTACGAGCAGTACTTC. This sequence encodes CSVETSGDYEQYF.

This clone was seen a few times. This chain links TRBV2 with TRBJ1-1, with D maybe TRBD1 (5 bases). Germline CDR1 is SNHLY and CDR2 is FYNNEI. The CDR3 has 13 residues. V lost 3 bases to trimming and J lost 5 bases, with 10 bases between them. This CDR3 is CASSDWGGTEAFF. The CDR3 nucleotides are TGTGCCAGCAGTGATTGGGGGGGAACTGAAGCTTTCTTT.

CDR3 amino acids: CASSPDYEQYF. The CDR3 coding sequence is TGTGCCAGCAGCCCAGACTACGAGCAGTACTTC. The V call is TRBV7-2, the J call TRBJ2-7; no reliable D call. The V end lost 5 bases, the J end lost 3 bases, and 5 bases lay between the germline ends. CDR3 length equals 11 residues. Germline V gene sequence: CDR1 SGHTA, CDR2 FQGNSA.

The gene calls are TRBV6-5 and TRBJ1-4; D is possibly TRBD1 (6 bases). Germline-derived CDR1 and CDR2 are MNHEY and SVGAGI. There are 15 residues in the CDR3. V lost 0 bases, J lost 8 bases, and 13 bases lay in between. The CDR3 DNA sequence: TGTGCCAGCAGTTACTCGAGGCAGGGGAACGAAAAACTGTTTTTT. Protein product: CASSYSRQGNEKLFF.

The chain uses TRBV5-1 and TRBJ1-2, with 7 bases aligning to TRBD1. This CDR3 region has 13 residues. CDR1 is SGHRS and CDR2 is YFSETQ in the germline V gene. The V and J ends lost 5 bases and 3 bases, in that order; junction bases with no gene match: 4. CDR3 bases: TGCGCCAGCAGTCCAGACAGGGACTATGGCTACACCTTC. This encodes CASSPDRDYGYTF.

The chain carries TRBV27 and TRBJ2-3; a weak D match, TRBD2 (6 bases). CDR3 length equals 16 residues. The germline CDR1 and CDR2 sequences are MNHEY and SMNVEV (reference sequence). Between the trimmed V and J ends, which lost 7 bases and 0 bases, there was a span of 17 bases. CDR3 in amino acids: CASTSIAVTSTDTQYF. The CDR3 coding sequence is TGTGCCAGCACCTCAATAGCGGTAACTAGCACAGATACGCAGTATTTT.